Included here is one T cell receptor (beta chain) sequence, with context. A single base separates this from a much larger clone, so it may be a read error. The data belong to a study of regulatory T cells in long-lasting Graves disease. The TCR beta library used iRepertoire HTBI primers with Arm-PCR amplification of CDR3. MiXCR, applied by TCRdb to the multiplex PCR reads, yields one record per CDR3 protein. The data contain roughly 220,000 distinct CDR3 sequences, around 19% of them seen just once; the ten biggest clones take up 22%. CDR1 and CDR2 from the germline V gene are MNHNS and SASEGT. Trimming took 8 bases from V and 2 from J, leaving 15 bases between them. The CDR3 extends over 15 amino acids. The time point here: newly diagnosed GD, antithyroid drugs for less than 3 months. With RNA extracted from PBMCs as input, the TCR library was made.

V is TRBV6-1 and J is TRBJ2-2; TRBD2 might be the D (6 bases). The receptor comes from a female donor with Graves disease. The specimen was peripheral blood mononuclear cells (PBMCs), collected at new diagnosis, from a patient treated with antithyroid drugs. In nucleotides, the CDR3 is TGTGCCAGCTGCGACCTAGCGTTAAACACCGGGGAGCTGTTTTTT. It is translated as CASCDLALNTGELFF.